One sample yielded the 13 T cell receptor beta chains listed below, sequenced in a study of T cell responses to AZD1222 COVID-19 vaccine. Sequencing used immunoSEQ multiplex PCR; TCRdb keeps in-frame clones, though not all of them. Here the sample spans roughly 69,000 clones, 80% being singletons. The sample was peripheral blood, taken 28 days after the second AZD1222 dose. All receptors derive from an adult who received the AZD1222 COVID-19 vaccine.

This chain links TRBV11-3 with TRBJ2-7, with 7 bases aligning to TRBD1. The V segment lost 5 bases and the J segment 0 bases; nucleotides outside the gene matches: 4. Germline V CDR1 and CDR2: SGHNT, YENEEA. The CDR3 has 14 residues. The CDR3 nucleotides read TGTGCCAGCAGCACCGGGACAGACTCCTACGAGCAGTACTTC. Translated: CASSTGTDSYEQYF.

V is TRBV5-6 and J is TRBJ2-5; 8 bases are shared with TRBD1. The CDR3 loop spans 15 amino acids. Germline assignment: CDR1 SGHDT and CDR2 YYEEEE. The junction had 3 bases not matched to a gene; V was cut back by 0 bases and J by 2 bases. CDR3 DNA: TGTGCCAGCAGCTTGGATTACAGGGGGCAAGAGACCCAGTACTTC. Protein: CASSLDYRGQETQYF.

As to this clone: One end of the junction fails to match germline, which may point to a read error. V usage is TRBV9 and J usage is TRBJ2-3; TRBD2 aligns across 12 bases. The CDR3 loop spans 19 amino acids. In germline, CDR1 is SGDLS, CDR2 YYNGEE. The CDR3 bases are TGTGCCAGCACCGTAAGCCACGGACTAGCGGGACTGAGGACAGATACGCAGTATTTT. Its protein is CASTVSHGLAGLRTDTQYF. Complete variable domain (other parts from reference TRBV9 and TRBJ2-3): DSGVTQTPKHLITATGQRVTLRCSPRSGDLSVYWYQQSLDQGLQFLIQYYNGEERAKGNILERFSAQQFPDLHSELNLSSLELGDSALYFCASTVSHGLAGLRTDTQYFGPGTRLTVL.

The chain joins TRBV6-1 to TRBJ2-7, with 9 bases lining up with TRBD1. This CDR3 comprises 15 residues. Germline V gene sequence: CDR1 MNHNS, CDR2 SASEGT. V shed 0 bases and J 9 bases; nucleotides not matched to a gene: 9. CDR3 residues: CASSEAFDRGGWQYF. CDR3 sequence (DNA): TGTGCCAGCAGTGAAGCCTTCGACAGGGGGGGGTGGCAGTACTTC.

This chain links TRBV6-5 with TRBJ1-3; 9 nucleotides agree with TRBD1. The J segment lost 7 bases and the V segment lost 6 bases, leaving 1 base of the junction unmatched. The CDR3 sequence is 12 residues long. The germline gives CDR1 MNHEY, CDR2 SVGAGI. DNA of the CDR3: TGTGCCAGCAGAGACAGGGGGAACACCATATATTTT. It is translated as CASRDRGNTIYF.

The chain joins TRBV9 to TRBJ1-2; D not resolved. This CDR3 contains 12 residues. Germline CDR1 and CDR2: SGDLS and YYNGEE. V was cut by 0 bases and J by 4 bases, with 4 bases left in between. The CDR3 here is CASSVDPYGYTF. The CDR3 DNA reads TGTGCCAGCAGCGTAGATCCCTATGGCTACACCTTC.

The chain couples TRBV11-2 to TRBJ2-1; 8 bases fit TRBD2. CDR1 and CDR2 (germline): SGHAT, FQNNGV. The ends lost 3 bases at V and 2 bases at J; junction bases unmatched: 6. The CDR3 contains 16 residues. As DNA, the CDR3 is TGTGCCAGCAGCTTGTCCGGGACTAGAGCCTACAATGAGCAGTTCTTC. Its translation is CASSLSGTRAYNEQFF.

This clone turned up a few times. J is TRBJ2-3 and V is TRBV7-2, with TRBD2 matching 16 bases. The trim removed 5 bases at V and 4 bases at J, leaving 6 bases unmatched. Germline V gene lookup returns CDR1 SGHTA and CDR2 FQGNSA. The CDR3 totals 17 residues. CDR3 loop: CASSEGTSGGASDTQYF. The CDR3 DNA reads TGTGCCAGCAGCGAAGGGACTAGCGGGGGGGCCTCAGATACGCAGTATTTT. The variable domain in full, completed from reference TRBV7-2 and TRBJ2-3, reads GAGVSQSPSNKVTEKGKDVELRCDPISGHTALYWYRQSLGQGLEFLIYFQGNSAPDKSGLPSDRFSAERTGGSVSTLTIQRTQQEDSAVYLCASSEGTSGGASDTQYFGPGTRLTVL.

The rearrangement joins TRBV4-3 to TRBJ2-7, with 9 bases fitting TRBD1. This CDR3 region has 15 residues. CDR1 is LGHNA, CDR2 YSLEER, per germline. J was trimmed by 4 bases and V by 3 bases; bases with no gene match: 7. Here the CDR3 DNA reads TGCGCCAGCAGCCAGTCACAGGGGGCGCATTACGAGCAGTACTTC. Its translation is CASSQSQGAHYEQYF.

V is TRBV7-9 and J is TRBJ2-3, with no clear D. Trimming pared 5 bases from V and 2 bases from J, leaving 5 bases between. From germline, CDR1 is SEHNR and CDR2 FQNEAQ (reference sequence). The CDR3 totals 12 residues. CDR3 sequence: CASSPATDTQYF. The DNA for the CDR3 is TGTGCCAGCAGCCCGGCCACAGATACGCAGTATTTT. Full variable domain (outside the CDR3, taken from reference TRBV7-9 and TRBJ2-3): DTGVSQNPRHKITKRGQNVTFRCDPISEHNRLYWYRQTLGQGPEFLTYFQNEAQLEKSRLLSDRFSAERPKGSFSTLEIQRTEQGDSAMYLCASSPATDTQYFGPGTRLTVL.

This clone was observed once. The genes are TRBV5-1 and TRBJ1-1, with TRBD1 matching over 7 bases. Germline CDR1 is SGHRS and CDR2 is YFSETQ. The length of the CDR3 is 15 residues. Trimming at V came to 3 bases and at J to 1 base, leaving 6 bases not matched to a gene. The CDR3 nucleotides read TGCGCCAGCAGCTGGGGAGGGGGCACGAACACTGAAGCTTTCTTT. Translation: CASSWGGGTNTEAFF.

The genes are TRBV10-1 and TRBJ2-3; unclear D gene. The V end was cut by 2 bases, the J end by 7 bases, with 7 bases between. The CDR3 length is 12 residues. Germline CDR1 is WNHNN and CDR2 is SYGVQD (reference sequence). Written as DNA, the CDR3 is TGCGCCAGCAGTGAGAGGCCACATACGCAGTATTTT. It specifies CASSERPHTQYF.

CDR3 amino acids: CASHITNTGENTEAFF. The CDR3 bases are TGTGCCAGCCACATTACTAACACAGGGGAGAACACTGAAGCTTTCTTT. The V call is TRBV5-6, the J call TRBJ1-1; 7 bases are a match to TRBD1. Germline V gene data show CDR1 as SGHDT and CDR2 as YYEEEE. This CDR3 spans 16 amino acids. V lost 7 bases, J lost 1 base, and 13 bases stayed unmatched.